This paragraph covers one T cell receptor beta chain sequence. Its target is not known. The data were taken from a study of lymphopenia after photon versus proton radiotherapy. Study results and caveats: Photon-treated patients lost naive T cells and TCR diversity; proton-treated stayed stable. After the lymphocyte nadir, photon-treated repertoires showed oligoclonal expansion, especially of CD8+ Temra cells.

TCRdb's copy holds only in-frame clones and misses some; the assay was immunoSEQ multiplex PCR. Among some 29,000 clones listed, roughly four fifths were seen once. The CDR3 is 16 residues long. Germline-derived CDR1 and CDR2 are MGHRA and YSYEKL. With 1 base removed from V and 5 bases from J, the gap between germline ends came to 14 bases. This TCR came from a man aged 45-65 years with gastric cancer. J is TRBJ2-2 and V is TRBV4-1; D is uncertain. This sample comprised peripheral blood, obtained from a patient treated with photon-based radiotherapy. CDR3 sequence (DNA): TGCGCCAGCAGCCAAGCGGCAGTTGTCTTTACCGGGGAGCTGTTTTTT. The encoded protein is CASSQAAVVFTGELFF.